This entry features one T cell receptor (beta chain) sequence. Its antigen remains undetermined. No much larger clonotype is one base removed from it; base qualities were not supplied. The data are from a study of blood T cell repertoires in COVID-19 (dated by TCRdb to about 2020). General notes on the study: The collaborator samples originated in the United States, Italy and Spain and spanned the acute and convalescent phases of COVID-19. The prospective study material was composed of cDNA or gDNA derived from T cells, B-cell-depleted T cells, or PBMCs. Deeply sampled blood TCRbeta repertoires from subjects exposed to, actively infected with, or recovered from COVID-19 were included in the dataset. The repertoires were released in a freely available public database meant as a resource for research on the immune response to SARS-CoV-2. The samples were drawn from two sources: the first 160 participants of the ongoing ImmuneRACE study, and 1,254 subjects contributed by 6 global collaborators. Nearly every sample came with metadata listing a de-identified subject ID, COVID-19 status, age in years and sex. Where available, HLA class I and class II types were obtained from metadata supplied by the sample provider rather than from assay-based typing. Paper-wide results and their limitations: Clinical and demographic metadata were provided uncurated, with the amount varying by source and participant.

Between the V and J ends, shortened by 7 bases and 4 bases respectively, the junction contains 16 bases. Including the terminal cysteine and phenylalanine, the CDR3 comprises 13 residues. Of all the DNA, just the CDR3 is kept, 39 bases in frame from base 1. The germline V gene provides CDR1 SQVTM and CDR2 ANQGSEA. TCRbeta CDR3 regions were amplified from genomic DNA by means of the immunoSEQ Assay, a bias-controlled multiplex PCR. The published analysis was carried out like this. Nucleated cell counts per sample were estimated from amplification of reference gene primers within the assay. To quantify the absolute abundance of each unique TCRbeta CDR3 rearrangement, sequence reads were collapsed and filtered. For each sample, productive Simpson clonality was calculated by taking the square root of Simpson's diversity index across productive rearrangements. Imported from immuneACCESS, the table was reduced by TCRdb to in-frame sequences with V and J called. These copies leave out some clones; in studies compared against another copy, an unresolved V gene accounts for under half, and the cause of the remainder is not known. V and J calls and clone size follow that table, whereas D and trimming were derived from the DNA. The sample yields around 200,000 clones; about 85% were counted once. The ten largest clones represent about 5% of the sample.

Each collaborating institution followed its own protocols to collect whole blood in K2EDTA tubes. Collaborator samples were shipped for TCRbeta analysis as frozen whole blood, isolated PBMCs, or DNA extracted from either sample type. The sample consisted of peripheral blood. Rearrangement joined TRBV29-1 to TRBJ1-2, with TRBD1 as a weak D call on 5 bases. This TCR was sampled from a woman older than 75 with acute or convalescent COVID-19. Read as DNA, the sequence is TGCAGCGCCTTACGGGGGACCTCCTATGGCTACACCTTC. Its coded protein is CSALRGTSYGYTF. The reference TRBV29-1 and TRBJ1-2 proteins fill in what lies around the CDR3, so the full variable domain reads SAVISQKPSRDICQRGTSLTIQCQVDSQVTMMFWYRQQPGQSLTLIATANQGSEATYESGFVIDKFPISRPNLTFSTLTVSNMSPEDSSIYLCSALRGTSYGYTFGSGTRLTVV.